This T cell receptor (beta chain) came from a study of blood T cell repertoires in COVID-19. Study summary: The origin of the acute and convalescent COVID-19 samples was the United States, Italy and Spain. PBMCs, B-cell-depleted T cells, or T cells provided the cDNA or gDNA that made up the material.

Here immunoSEQ multiplex PCR was the method, and the copy in TCRdb shows in-frame clones only, minus some. The table lists 40,000 to 50,000 clones, around nine tenths of them singletons. The CDR3 runs 17 residues. Trimming at V came to 0 bases and at J to 7 bases, leaving 9 bases not matched to a gene. Per germline, CDR1 LNHNV and CDR2 YYDKDF (reference sequence). The chain is built from TRBV15 and TRBJ2-2; 9 positions agree with TRBD2. Sequenced material: peripheral blood. This TCR was sampled from a man in his fifties or sixties with active COVID-19. The CDR3 nucleotides are TGTGCCACCAGCAGAGATTATGCTAGCGGGATTGGCGGGGAGCTGTTTTTT. It is translated as CATSRDYASGIGGELFF. Filled out from reference TRBV15 and TRBJ2-2, the complete variable domain reads DAMVIQNPRYQVTQFGKPVTLSCSQTLNHNVMYWYQQKSSQAPKLLFHYYDKDFNNEADTPDNFQSRRPNTSFCFLDIRSPGLGDTAMYLCATSRDYASGIGGELFFGEGSRLTVL.